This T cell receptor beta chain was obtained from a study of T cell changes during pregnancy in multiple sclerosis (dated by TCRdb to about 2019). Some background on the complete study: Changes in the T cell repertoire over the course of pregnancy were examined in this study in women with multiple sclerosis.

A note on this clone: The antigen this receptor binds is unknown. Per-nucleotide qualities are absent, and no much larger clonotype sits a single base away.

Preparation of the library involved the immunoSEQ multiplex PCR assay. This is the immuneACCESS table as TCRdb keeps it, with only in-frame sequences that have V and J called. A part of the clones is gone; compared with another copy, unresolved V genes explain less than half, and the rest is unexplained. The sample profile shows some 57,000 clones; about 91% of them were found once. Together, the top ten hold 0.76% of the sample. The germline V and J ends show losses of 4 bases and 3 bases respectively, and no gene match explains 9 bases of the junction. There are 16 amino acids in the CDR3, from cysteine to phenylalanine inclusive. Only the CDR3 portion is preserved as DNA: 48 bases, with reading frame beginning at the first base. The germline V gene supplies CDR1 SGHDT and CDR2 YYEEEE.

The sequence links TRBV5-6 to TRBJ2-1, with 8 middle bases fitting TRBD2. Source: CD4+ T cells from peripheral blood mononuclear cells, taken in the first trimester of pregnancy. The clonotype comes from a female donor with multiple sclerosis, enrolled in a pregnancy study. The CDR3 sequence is CASSRKSGGFYNEQFF. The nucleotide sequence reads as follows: TGTGCCAGCAGCCGGAAGAGCGGGGGCTTCTACAATGAGCAGTTCTTC.